Below, one T cell receptor beta chain is given with its context. This record belongs to a study of cytomegalovirus exposure and HLA in healthy donors. This CDR3 contains 15 residues. J lost 5 bases, V lost 1 base, and 6 bases had no gene match. Germline V gene lookup returns CDR1 MNHEY and CDR2 SMNVEV (reference sequence). PCR used 60 Vbeta primers and 13 Jbeta primers. Original processing notes: Approximately 12 million of 80 million or so unique TCR beta chains were shared, per a later count. Sequencing used immunoSEQ multiplex PCR; TCRdb keeps in-frame clones, though not all of them. V, J and clone size derive from that table, while D and trimming were established from the DNA sequence. Of around 150,000 clones listed, 75% to 90% are singletons.

The TCR comes from a man younger than 30 in good health and CMV-seropositive. The rearrangement links TRBV27 to TRBJ1-1; 8 positions match TRBD1. The sample taken for sequencing was PBMCs. In DNA form, the CDR3 reads TGTGCCAGCAGTTTATTTTCGCAGGGGGCTACTGAAGCTTTCTTT. Protein: CASSLFSQGATEAFF.